This T cell receptor (beta chain) was captured in a study of cytomegalovirus exposure and HLA in healthy donors. Trimming shortened V by 5 bases and J by 2 bases, and 13 bases separated the two germline ends. Looked up from germline, CDR1 is LNHDA and CDR2 is SQIVND (reference sequence). This CDR3 region has 14 residues. PCR employed 60 Vbeta and 13 Jbeta primers. Assay used: immunoSEQ multiplex PCR; TCRdb lists only in-frame clones, some missing. Of approximately 170,000 clones in the sample, about 84% were seen once. The receptor comes from a man in his forties or fifties in good health and CMV-seropositive. The sequenced sample consisted of PBMCs. V gene TRBV19 combines with J gene TRBJ2-7, with D possibly matching TRBD1 (6 bases). CDR3 region: CASSHTGSAYEQYF. DNA of the CDR3: TGTGCCAGTAGTCATACAGGGTCCGCCTACGAGCAGTACTTC.